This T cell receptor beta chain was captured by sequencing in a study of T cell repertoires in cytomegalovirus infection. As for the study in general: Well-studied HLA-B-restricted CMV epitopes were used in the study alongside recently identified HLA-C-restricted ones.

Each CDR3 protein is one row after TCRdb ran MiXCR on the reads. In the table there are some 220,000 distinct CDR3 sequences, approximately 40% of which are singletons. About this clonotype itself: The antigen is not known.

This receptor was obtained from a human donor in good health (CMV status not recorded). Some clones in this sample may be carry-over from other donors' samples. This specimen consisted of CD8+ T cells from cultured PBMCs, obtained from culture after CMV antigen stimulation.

This CDR3 reads CASSLSKAGQPQHF. The CDR3 nucleotides are TGTGCCAGCAGCCTTTCAAAGGCGGGTCAGCCCCAGCATTTT. The chain couples TRBV27 to TRBJ1-5, with unresolved D. Germline V lookup: CDR1 MNHEY, CDR2 SMNVEV (reference sequence). The V end was cut by 6 bases, the J end by 6 bases, with 15 bases between. CDR3 length: 14 amino acids.